The entry below gives a single TCR beta chain sequence along with its context. The data were obtained in a study of patients and donors after allogeneic stem cell transplantation. TCRdb independently ran MiXCR on the RT-PCR reads; one entry per CDR3 protein. The sample lists roughly 230,000 distinct CDR3 sequences, roughly 15% occurring once. Trimming cost V 0 bases and J 0 bases, with 8 bases left between them. The length of the CDR3 is 15 residues. Germline V CDR1 and CDR2: MNHEY, SVGAGI. The sequencing input was blood, either unsorted or a sorted T cell fraction (not recorded which). The receptor comes from a human donor who was either an allogeneic HSCT recipient or a stem cell or donor lymphocyte infusion donor (not recorded which). It is not recorded whose cells these are; they may come from a transplant donor. V usage is TRBV6-5 and J usage is TRBJ1-1; D might be TRBD1 (5 bases). CDR3 protein: CASSYSAGVNTEAFF. DNA for the CDR3: TGTGCCAGCAGTTACTCAGCGGGGGTGAACACTGAAGCTTTCTTT.